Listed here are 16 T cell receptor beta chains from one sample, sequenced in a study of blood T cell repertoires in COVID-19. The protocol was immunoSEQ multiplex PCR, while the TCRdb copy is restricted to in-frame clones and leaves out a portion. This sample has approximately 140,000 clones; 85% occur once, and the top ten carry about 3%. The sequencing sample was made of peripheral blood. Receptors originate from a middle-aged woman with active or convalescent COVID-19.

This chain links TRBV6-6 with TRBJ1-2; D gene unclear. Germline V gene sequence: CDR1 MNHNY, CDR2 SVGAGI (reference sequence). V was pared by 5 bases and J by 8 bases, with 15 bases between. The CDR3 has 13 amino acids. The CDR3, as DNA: TGTGCCAGCAGTCCCCCGTCGGTTAAGGGCTACACCTTC. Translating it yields CASSPPSVKGYTF.

The DNA of the CDR3 is TGTGCCAGCAGTTTCCGGCCATACCACAGGGCGGGCTACACCTTC. Translating gives CASSFRPYHRAGYTF. The gene calls are TRBV28 and TRBJ1-2; maybe TRBD1 (6 bases). CDR3 length: 15 residues. Between the trimmed V and J ends, which lost 3 bases and 8 bases, there was a span of 19 bases. Germline V gives CDR1 MDHEN, CDR2 SYDVKM.

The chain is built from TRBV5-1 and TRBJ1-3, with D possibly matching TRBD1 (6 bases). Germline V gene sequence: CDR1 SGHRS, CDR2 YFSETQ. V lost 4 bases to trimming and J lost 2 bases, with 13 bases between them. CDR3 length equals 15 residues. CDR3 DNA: TGCGCCAGCAGCAGAACAGGGCCCCCTGGAAACACCATATATTTT. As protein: CASSRTGPPGNTIYF. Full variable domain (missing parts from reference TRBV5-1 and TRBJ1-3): KAGVTQTPRYLIKTRGQQVTLSCSPISGHRSVSWYQQTPGQGLQFLFEYFSETQRNKGNFPGRFSGRQFSNSRSEMNVSTLELGDSALYLCASSRTGPPGNTIYFGEGSWLTVV.

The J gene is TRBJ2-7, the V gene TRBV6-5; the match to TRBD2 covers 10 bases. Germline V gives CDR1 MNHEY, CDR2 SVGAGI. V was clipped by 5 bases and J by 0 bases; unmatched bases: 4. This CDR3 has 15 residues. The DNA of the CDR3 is TGTGCCAGCAGTAAAAGCGGGAGGGCCTCCTACGAGCAGTACTTC. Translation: CASSKSGRASYEQYF.

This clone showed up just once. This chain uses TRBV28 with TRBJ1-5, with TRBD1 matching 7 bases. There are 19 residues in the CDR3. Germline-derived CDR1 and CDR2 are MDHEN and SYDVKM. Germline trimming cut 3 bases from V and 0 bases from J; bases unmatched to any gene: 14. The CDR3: CASSLTSSQGGYSNQPQHF. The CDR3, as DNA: TGTGCCAGCAGTTTGACCTCCTCTCAGGGGGGCTATAGCAATCAGCCCCAGCATTTT.

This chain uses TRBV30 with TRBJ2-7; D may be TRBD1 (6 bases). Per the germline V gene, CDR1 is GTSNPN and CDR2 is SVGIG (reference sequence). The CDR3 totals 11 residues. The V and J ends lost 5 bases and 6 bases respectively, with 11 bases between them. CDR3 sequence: CAWATGREQYF. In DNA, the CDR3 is TGTGCCTGGGCTACAGGGCGCGAGCAGTACTTC.

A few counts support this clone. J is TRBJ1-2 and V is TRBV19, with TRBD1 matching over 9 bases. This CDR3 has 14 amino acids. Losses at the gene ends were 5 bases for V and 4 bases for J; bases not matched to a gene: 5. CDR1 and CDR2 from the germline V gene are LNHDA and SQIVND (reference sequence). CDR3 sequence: CASSVRTGAYGYTF. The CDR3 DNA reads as TGTGCCAGTAGTGTCCGGACAGGGGCCTATGGCTACACCTTC.

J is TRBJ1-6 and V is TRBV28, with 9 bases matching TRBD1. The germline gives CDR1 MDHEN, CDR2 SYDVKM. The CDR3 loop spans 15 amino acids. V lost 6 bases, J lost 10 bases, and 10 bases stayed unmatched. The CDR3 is CASSRGQGWDSPLHF. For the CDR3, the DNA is TGTGCCAGCAGCCGAGGACAGGGGTGGGACTCACCCCTCCACTTT. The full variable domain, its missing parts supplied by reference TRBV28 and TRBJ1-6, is DVKVTQSSRYLVKRTGEKVFLECVQDMDHENMFWYRQDPGLGLRLIYFSYDVKMKEKGDIPEGYSVSREKKERFSLILESASTNQTSMYLCASSRGQGWDSPLHFGNGTRLTVT.

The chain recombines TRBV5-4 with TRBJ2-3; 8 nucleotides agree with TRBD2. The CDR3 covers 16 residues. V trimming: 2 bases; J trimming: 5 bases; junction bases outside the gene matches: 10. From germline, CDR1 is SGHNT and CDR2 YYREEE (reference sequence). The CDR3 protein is CASSFGGVAGKDTQYF. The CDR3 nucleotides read TGTGCCAGCAGCTTCGGGGGGGTGGCAGGGAAAGATACGCAGTATTTT. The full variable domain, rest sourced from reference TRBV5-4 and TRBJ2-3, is ETGVTQSPTHLIKTRGQQVTLRCSSQSGHNTVSWYQQALGQGPQFIFQYYREEENGRGNFPPRFSGLQFPNYSSELNVNALELDDSALYLCASSFGGVAGKDTQYFGPGTRLTVL.

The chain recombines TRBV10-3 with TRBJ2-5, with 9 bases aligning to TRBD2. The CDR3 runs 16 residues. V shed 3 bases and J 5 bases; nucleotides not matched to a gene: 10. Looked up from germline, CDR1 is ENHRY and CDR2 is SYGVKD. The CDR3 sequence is CAISESPNTSGETQYF. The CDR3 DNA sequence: TGTGCCATCAGTGAAAGTCCGAATACTAGCGGGGAGACCCAGTACTTC.

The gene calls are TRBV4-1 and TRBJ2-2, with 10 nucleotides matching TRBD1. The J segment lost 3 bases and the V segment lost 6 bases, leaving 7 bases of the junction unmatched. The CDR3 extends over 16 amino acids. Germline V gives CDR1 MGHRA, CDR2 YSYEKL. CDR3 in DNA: TGCGCCAGCAGGCCCTGGACAGGGGGATACACCGGGGAGCTGTTTTTT. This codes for CASRPWTGGYTGELFF.

CDR3 region: CASSPRPGTEAYEQYF. CDR3 coding DNA: TGTGCCAGCAGCCCTCGTCCCGGGACAGAGGCCTACGAGCAGTACTTC. The rearrangement joins TRBV7-2 to TRBJ2-7; 7 bases map to TRBD1. The CDR3 loop spans 16 amino acids. The V gene's germline CDR1 is SGHTA and CDR2 FQGNSA. V gave up 5 bases and J gave up 2 bases; unmatched junction bases: 12.

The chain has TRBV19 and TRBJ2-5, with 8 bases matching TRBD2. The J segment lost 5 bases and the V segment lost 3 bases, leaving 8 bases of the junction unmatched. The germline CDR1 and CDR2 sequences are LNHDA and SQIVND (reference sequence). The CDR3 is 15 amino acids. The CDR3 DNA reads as TGTGCCAGTAGTATTGGAGCGGGAGCTTTGGAGACCCAGTACTTC. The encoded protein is CASSIGAGALETQYF.

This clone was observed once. In DNA, the CDR3 is TGTGCCAGCAGCTTAGGTACAGTAACTAGCACAGATACGCAGTATTTT. Its protein product is CASSLGTVTSTDTQYF. The genes are TRBV7-9 and TRBJ2-3; D remains unclear. The germline V and J ends were trimmed by 1 base and 0 bases, with 11 bases remaining between them. Per the germline V gene, CDR1 is SEHNR and CDR2 is FQNEAQ (reference sequence). This CDR3 is built from 16 residues.

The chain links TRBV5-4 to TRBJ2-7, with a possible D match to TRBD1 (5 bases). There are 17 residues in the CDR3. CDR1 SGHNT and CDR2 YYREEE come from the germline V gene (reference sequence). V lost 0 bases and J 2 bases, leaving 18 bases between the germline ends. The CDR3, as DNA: TGTGCCAGCAGCTTGGGGGTGACCCAAAAAGGGGCCTACGAGCAGTACTTC. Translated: CASSLGVTQKGAYEQYF.

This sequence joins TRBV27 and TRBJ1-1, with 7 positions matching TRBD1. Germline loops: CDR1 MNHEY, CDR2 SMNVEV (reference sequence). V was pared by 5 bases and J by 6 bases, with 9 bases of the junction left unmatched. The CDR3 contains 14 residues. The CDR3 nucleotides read TGTGCCAGCAGTCTTTACAGGGGTAGGGCTGAAGCTTTCTTT. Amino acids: CASSLYRGRAEAFF.